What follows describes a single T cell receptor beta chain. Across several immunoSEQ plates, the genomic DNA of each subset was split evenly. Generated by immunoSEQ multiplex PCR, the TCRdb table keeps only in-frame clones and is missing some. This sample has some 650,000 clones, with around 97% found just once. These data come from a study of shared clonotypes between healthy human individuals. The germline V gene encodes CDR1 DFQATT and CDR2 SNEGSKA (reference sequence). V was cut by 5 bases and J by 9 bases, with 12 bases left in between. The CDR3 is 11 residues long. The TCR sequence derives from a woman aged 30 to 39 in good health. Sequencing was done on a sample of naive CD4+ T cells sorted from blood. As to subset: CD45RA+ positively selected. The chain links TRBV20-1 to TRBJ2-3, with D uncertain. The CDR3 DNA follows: TGCAGTGCTCACACATTAGGAACGCAGTATTTT. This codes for CSAHTLGTQYF.